Listed here is a single TCR beta chain. What it binds is not known. Sequencing was performed with immunoSEQ multiplex PCR; in TCRdb, only in-frame clones are kept and a portion is missing. The sample has under 85,000 clones, approximately 83% seen once. The sample is drawn from a study of OX40 agonist ivuxolimab in advanced cancers. At the level of the study: Under the entry rules, prior anti-PD-1, anti-PD-L1 or anti-CTLA-4 therapy was allowed, and around 40% had some.

Study observations and caveats: Both CD4+ and CD8+ T cell populations in blood had undergone clonal expansion by week 6 at 0.1 to 3.0 mg/kg.

Germline V lookup: CDR1 SGHTA, CDR2 FQGNSA. CDR3 size: 14 residues. V was trimmed by 5 bases and J by 5 bases, leaving 12 bases between them. This receptor was taken from an adult with an advanced solid tumor such as melanoma, head and neck, liver or kidney cancer. This chain connects TRBV7-2 to TRBJ1-4; D may be TRBD1 (5 bases). The input for sequencing was CD4+ or CD8+ T cells sorted from blood, taken in a trial of the OX40 agonist ivuxolimab. The CDR3 here is CASSLGTENEKLFF. Here the CDR3 DNA reads TGTGCCAGCAGCCTCGGGACGGAGAATGAAAAACTGTTTTTT.